This TCR beta chain was sequenced in a study of early T cells in non-severe SARS-CoV-2 infection (dated by TCRdb to the early 2020s). Notes on the research overall: Because TCR sequencing was done on bulk RNA from unsorted whole blood, the alpha and beta chains could not be paired.

A case-control design nested within a healthcare worker cohort in London, UK, was used, with weekly nasopharyngeal swab PCR tests and blood sampling performed. Healthcare workers were enrolled in the week of the UK lockdown, from 23 to 31 March 2020, and were followed every week for up to roughly 16 weeks. The method was 5' RACE. Sequenced using a NextSeq 500. In the TCR library protocol, unique molecular identifiers were attached to individual cDNA molecules to correct for PCR bias and sequencing error. Sequencing covered both TCR alpha and beta chains, and within each sample the abundances of alpha and beta sequences were tightly co-correlated. On the authors' methods: Decombinator V4 was used to annotate the V gene, J gene and CDR3 of the TCR sequences. TCRs were defined as expanded if a significant change between any two time points was detected under a Poisson model with p below 0.0001. TCR abundances were normalised to the total number of TCRs sequenced in each sample and reported as counts per million. VDJdb, accessed 1 November 2021, was searched for CMV, EBV and SARS-CoV-2 annotated TCRs, with TCRs annotated for multiple antigens excluded. The public reads were reprocessed in TCRdb via fastp at Q25 and MiXCR, keeping in-frame beta chains. Each entry is one CDR3 protein sequence, shown with its most common DNA and genes. What appears here as the V and J calls and clone size reflects TCRdb's work, not the paper's. The sample table shows 60,000 to 80,000 distinct CDR3 sequences, and 9.5% to 15% are seen once. The ten largest clones take up around 4.3% of the sample.

Overall results and qualifications from the work: VDJdb matching was skewed toward anti-spike CD8 responses and likely underestimated virus-specific expansions, missing private and CD4 specificities.

This clonotype showed up many times. What this receptor recognizes is not known. No base-level quality is on record; no much larger clone is a single base apart. This sequence originates from an adult who was a healthcare worker with PCR-confirmed SARS-CoV-2 infection or an uninfected control (not recorded which). Sequenced: whole blood.

CDR3 sequence: CASDRTSYGYTF. The DNA sequence is given as TGTGCCAGCGACAGGACGAGCTATGGCTACACCTTC. The receptor chain draws on TRBV6-1 and TRBJ1-2, and possibly TRBD1, on 6 matching bases. The germline V gene sets CDR1 to MNHNS and CDR2 to SASEGT. The V and J ends are trimmed by 8 bases and 4 bases, leaving 11 bases between them. From the cysteine through the phenylalanine, the CDR3 covers 12 amino acids. The only DNA kept is the CDR3, 36 bases in frame from the first base.